The 28 T cell receptor beta chains below were found in one sample sequenced in a study of CD8+CD57+ T cells in acquired aplastic anemia. The template for TCR beta VDJ and CDR3 sequence profiling was genomic DNA. TCRdb re-analysed the reads in MiXCR, keeping a single row per CDR3 protein. The table has around 130,000 distinct CDR3 sequences, about half seen once. The material sequenced was sorted CD4+, CD8+, or CD8+CD57+ T cells (not recorded which) from PBMCs. Receptors originate from a human donor in good health, serving as a control.

This clonotype was recorded many times. The rearrangement uses TRBV9 and TRBJ1-3; D remains unclear. This CDR3 has 14 residues. Per germline, CDR1 SGDLS and CDR2 YYNGEE. The ends were cut back, 3 bases at V and 2 bases at J, with 9 bases in the middle. The CDR3 protein is CASSARGAGNTIYF. CDR3 DNA: TGTGCCAGCAGCGCCCGGGGAGCTGGAAACACCATATATTTT.

This clonotype came up many times. This rearrangement joins TRBV19 to TRBJ2-7; possibly TRBD1 for D (5 bases). Trimming took 4 bases from V and 4 from J, leaving 11 bases between them. The CDR3 runs to 13 residues. Germline CDR1 reads LNHDA; CDR2 reads SQIVND (reference sequence). CDR3 residues: CASSKGAAYEQYF. The CDR3 nucleotides read TGTGCCAGTAGTAAAGGGGCAGCTTACGAGCAGTACTTC.

This clonotype came up many times. The chain combines TRBV29-1 with TRBJ2-3; 9 nucleotides match TRBD1. This CDR3 has 15 residues. CDR1 and CDR2 (germline): SQVTM, ANQGSEA. J gave up 3 bases and V 5 bases, and 9 bases lay outside the gene matches. The CDR3 DNA reads as TGCAGCGTTACCGGCGGGACAGGGCGGACAGATACGCAGTATTTT. Amino acid sequence: CSVTGGTGRTDTQYF.

The chain employs TRBV20-1 and TRBJ2-7; 7 bases fit TRBD2. Germline lookup yields CDR1 DFQATT and CDR2 SNEGSKA (reference sequence). The CDR3 consists of 14 residues. Losses at the gene ends were 0 bases for V and 4 bases for J; bases not matched to a gene: 6. CDR3 sequence: CSARETGDYYEQYF. The CDR3 region has the DNA TGCAGTGCTAGAGAAACCGGGGACTATTACGAGCAGTACTTC.

The V and J genes are TRBV2 and TRBJ1-5; 7 bases map to TRBD1. V shed 6 bases, J shed 2 bases, and the junction held 7 bases outside the gene matches. The CDR3 is 15 amino acids. Germline values: CDR1 SNHLY, CDR2 FYNNEI. CDR3 loop: CASRQGTRGNQPQHF. CDR3 bases: TGTGCCAGCAGACAGGGGACTAGGGGCAATCAGCCCCAGCATTTT.

Of note for this clonotype: Sequence at one end of the junction differs from germline and may be a read error. The rearrangement uses TRBV15 and TRBJ2-7, with 7 bases identical to TRBD2. Germline CDR1 and CDR2: LNHNV and YYDKDF (reference sequence). This CDR3 contains 14 residues. The CDR3 nucleotides are TGTGCCAGCAGCTTGAGGCCTGGGCGGGGGGAGCAGTACTTC. Protein product: CASSLRPGRGEQYF.

The chain employs TRBV27 and TRBJ1-4; tentative D call: TRBD1 (5 bases). Germline loops: CDR1 MNHEY, CDR2 SMNVEV (reference sequence). V lost 5 bases and J lost 1, with 11 bases in between. CDR3 length: 15 amino acids. DNA for the CDR3: TGTGCCAGCAGTCCACCTAGGGGAACTAATGAAAAACTGTTTTTT. Translating it yields CASSPPRGTNEKLFF.

This clonotype was found a few times. The CDR3 sequence is CAIRTGGTGELFF. The CDR3 bases are TGTGCCATCCGGACAGGTGGGACCGGGGAGCTGTTTTTT. The chain employs TRBV10-3 and TRBJ2-2, with TRBD1 matching 7 bases. The CDR3 runs to 13 residues. Per germline, CDR1 ENHRY and CDR2 SYGVKD. V gave up 8 bases and J gave up 5 bases; unmatched junction bases: 5.

This clonotype has a count of ten or more. This chain uses TRBV6-5 with TRBJ1-2; a weak D match, TRBD1 (6 bases). With 4 bases removed from V and 8 bases from J, the gap between germline ends came to 14 bases. This CDR3 is built from 13 residues. Germline V gives CDR1 MNHEY, CDR2 SVGAGI. The CDR3 bases are TGTGCCAGCAGTTCGTCGACAGGAAAAGGCTACACCTTC. This codes for CASSSSTGKGYTF.

This clonotype was picked up many times. The J gene is TRBJ2-3, the V gene TRBV7-3; 11 nucleotides agree with TRBD2. The V gene's germline CDR1 is SGHTA and CDR2 FQGTGA. The trim removed 4 bases at V and 2 bases at J, leaving 2 bases unmatched. The CDR3 is 15 residues long. CDR3 sequence: CASSSSGGPTDTQYF. DNA of the CDR3: TGTGCCAGCAGCTCTAGCGGGGGGCCCACAGATACGCAGTATTTT.

V gene TRBV19 combines with J gene TRBJ2-1, with D perhaps matching TRBD1 or TRBD2 (5 bases each). V lost 5 bases and J lost 0, with 11 bases in between. Germline CDR1 is LNHDA and CDR2 is SQIVND (reference sequence). This CDR3 spans 15 amino acids. In DNA form, the CDR3 reads TGTGCCAGTAGTTCCGGGACCGGCTCCTACAATGAGCAGTTCTTC. Its translation: CASSSGTGSYNEQFF.

This clonotype showed up many times. The chain couples TRBV2 to TRBJ2-5, with no clear D. CDR3 size: 11 residues. The V end lost 8 bases, the J end lost 5 bases, and 9 bases lay between the germline ends. CDR1 and CDR2 from the germline V gene are SNHLY and FYNNEI. The CDR3 protein is CASGGVETQYF. The CDR3 DNA sequence: TGTGCCAGCGGTGGGGTTGAGACCCAGTACTTC.

This clonotype showed up many times. V usage is TRBV25-1 and J usage is TRBJ2-5; the D is unclear. Looked up from germline, CDR1 is MGHDK and CDR2 is SYGVNS. The CDR3 is 14 amino acids. V lost 4 bases and J 1 base, leaving 10 bases between the germline ends. CDR3 coding DNA: TGTGCCAGCAGTGGATTTACTCCCCAAGAGACCCAGTACTTC. This sequence encodes CASSGFTPQETQYF.

The chain couples TRBV10-3 to TRBJ1-2; D is ambiguous. This CDR3 has 12 residues. Germline-derived CDR1 and CDR2 are ENHRY and SYGVKD. V was cut by 4 bases and J by 4 bases, with 7 bases left in between. The DNA of the CDR3 is TGTGCCATCAGTGTGGAAACCTATGGCTACACCTTC. Residues: CAISVETYGYTF.

This clonotype has a handful of counts. The CDR3 is CAISAEGSSYEQYF. In DNA, the CDR3 is TGTGCCATCAGTGCCGAGGGAAGCTCCTACGAGCAGTACTTC. This chain connects TRBV10-3 to TRBJ2-7; D might be TRBD2 (5 bases). Germline values: CDR1 ENHRY, CDR2 SYGVKD. The germline V and J ends were trimmed by 4 bases and 0 bases, with 10 bases remaining between them. CDR3 length: 14 residues.

The gene calls are TRBV19 and TRBJ1-5, with 7 bases identical to TRBD1. Trimming removed 7 bases from V and 2 bases from J; junction bases left unmatched: 5. This CDR3 contains 14 residues. Germline CDR1 is LNHDA and CDR2 is SQIVND (reference sequence). CDR3 nucleotides: TGTGCCAGTAAGGCTACAGGGGGCAATCAGCCCCAGCATTTT. Protein: CASKATGGNQPQHF.

Many counts were recorded for this clonotype. The chain uses TRBV20-1 and TRBJ2-7; 7 bases align to TRBD1. CDR3 length: 13 residues. Germline CDR1 and CDR2: DFQATT and SNEGSKA (reference sequence). The V and J ends lost 5 bases and 0 bases, in that order; junction bases with no gene match: 4. CDR3 protein: CSAGQASSYEQYF. CDR3 DNA: TGCAGTGCTGGACAGGCTAGCTCCTACGAGCAGTACTTC.

The V gene is TRBV20-1, the J gene TRBJ2-3; tentative D call: TRBD2 (6 bases). V was cut by 3 bases and J by 2 bases, with 12 bases left in between. CDR3 size: 14 residues. CDR1 and CDR2 from the germline V gene are DFQATT and SNEGSKA (reference sequence). CDR3 residues: CSARLGLTTDTQYF. CDR3 DNA: TGCAGTGCTAGGTTGGGACTCACCACAGATACGCAGTATTTT.

CDR3 nucleotide sequence: TGCGCCAGCAGCCAAGAGGCCCCAGCGGGAGCAGGCAATGAGCAGTTCTTC. Encoded protein: CASSQEAPAGAGNEQFF. The chain links TRBV4-1 to TRBJ2-1; TRBD2 matches 8 bases. The CDR3 contains 17 residues. The germline V gene has CDR1 MGHRA and CDR2 YSYEKL. The V and J ends lost 0 bases and 6 bases, in that order; junction bases with no gene match: 10.

The chain carries TRBV15 and TRBJ2-1, with 10 bases matching TRBD1. CDR1 and CDR2 from the germline V gene are LNHNV and YYDKDF (reference sequence). With V trimmed by 1 base and J by 4 bases, 7 bases remained unmatched. This CDR3 contains 17 residues. This chain's CDR3 is CATSRVRDRGPYNEQFF. The CDR3 coding sequence is TGTGCCACCAGCAGAGTAAGGGACAGGGGACCTTACAATGAGCAGTTCTTC.

On this clonotype: A much larger clone is a single base away; this may be a read error. The chain combines TRBV20-1 with TRBJ2-2; possible D gene TRBD1, 7 bases. The germline V and J ends were trimmed by 6 bases and 3 bases, with 20 bases remaining between them. The germline V gene has CDR1 DFQATT and CDR2 SNEGSKA (reference sequence). This CDR3 is 16 amino acids long. CDR3 coding DNA: TGCAGTGCCCCTAAAAACGGCAGGGGGGACACCGGGGAGCTGTTTTTT. Translating it yields CSAPKNGRGDTGELFF.

V usage is TRBV5-1 and J usage is TRBJ1-1; D might be TRBD1 (6 bases). Germline CDR1 is SGHRS and CDR2 is YFSETQ. CDR3 length: 14 residues. The V end was cut by 0 bases, the J end by 5 bases, with 11 bases between. As DNA, the CDR3 is TGCGCCAGCAGCTTGGGGGGGCTGGAGACTGAAGCTTTCTTT. Its protein product is CASSLGGLETEAFF.

This clonotype was seen at least ten times. The chain links TRBV9 to TRBJ2-3; possibly TRBD1 or TRBD2 for D (5 bases each). The V gene lost 0 bases and the J gene lost 0 bases, with 14 bases spanning the gap. There are 17 residues in the CDR3. Germline V gives CDR1 SGDLS, CDR2 YYNGEE. CDR3 residues: CASSVAPGRSSTDTQYF. CDR3 nucleotide sequence: TGTGCCAGCAGCGTAGCCCCGGGACGGTCTAGCACAGATACGCAGTATTTT.

The chain uses TRBV7-9 and TRBJ1-2, with a tentative D call TRBD1 (6 bases). CDR3 length equals 14 residues. Germline lookup yields CDR1 SEHNR and CDR2 FQNEAQ (reference sequence). The V gene lost 3 bases and the J gene lost 6 bases, with 14 bases spanning the gap. CDR3 nucleotides: TGTGCCAGCAGCTTTAGGGGGGGAGGCGATGGCTACACCTTC. Translation gives CASSFRGGGDGYTF.

This clonotype was recorded many times. This chain uses TRBV14 with TRBJ2-3, with D unclear. This CDR3 is 20 amino acids long. CDR1 SGHDN and CDR2 FVKESK come from the germline V gene. V lost 4 bases and J 0 bases, leaving 26 bases between the germline ends. CDR3 bases: TGTGCCAGCAGCCCCCAAGGTACGGGTCCTATTACAACTAGCACAGATACGCAGTATTTT. Translating it yields CASSPQGTGPITTSTDTQYF. The full variable domain, in which reference TRBV14 and TRBJ2-3 provide the parts outside the CDR3, is EAGVTQFPSHSVIEKGQTVTLRCDPISGHDNLYWYRRVMGKEIKFLLHFVKESKQDESGMPNNRFLAERTGGTYSTLKVQPAELEDSGVYFCASSPQGTGPITTSTDTQYFGPGTRLTVL.

V gene TRBV9 combines with J gene TRBJ2-7; 14 bases map to TRBD2. The DNA end is more similar to TRBJ2-1, so the J call may be wrong. CDR1 and CDR2 from the germline V gene are SGDLS and YYNGEE. This CDR3 spans 14 amino acids. For the CDR3, the DNA is TGTGCCAGCAGCAGACTAGCGGGGGGGCGTGAGCAGTTCTTC. The encoded protein is CASSRLAGGREQFF.

The CDR3 region is CSARPTEQYF. CDR3 sequence (DNA): TGCAGTGCTAGACCGACAGAGCAGTACTTC. The genes are TRBV20-1 and TRBJ2-7, with D unclear. The CDR3 covers 10 residues. Trimming cost V 2 bases and J 7 bases, with 6 bases left between them. Germline CDR1 and CDR2: DFQATT and SNEGSKA (reference sequence).

The chain carries TRBV7-2 and TRBJ2-5, with 7 bases fitting TRBD1. Germline-derived CDR1 and CDR2 are SGHTA and FQGNSA. Trimming removed 4 bases from V and 2 bases from J; junction bases left unmatched: 7. The CDR3 is 15 residues long. The CDR3 reads CASSSTGTVQETQYF. CDR3 bases: TGTGCCAGCAGCTCCACCGGGACAGTGCAAGAGACCCAGTACTTC.